The 32 T cell receptor beta chains below were found in one sample sequenced in a study of blood T cell repertoires in COVID-19. Produced via immunoSEQ multiplex PCR; TCRdb's table is partial and in-frame only. The repertoire holds about 250,000 clones, with approximately 83% as singletons. The material sequenced was peripheral blood. Source of these receptors: an elderly man with acute or convalescent COVID-19.

As regards this clone: At the DNA level, this CDR3 is encoded by other sequences in the same sample as well. The J gene is TRBJ2-6, the V gene TRBV29-1; a weak D match, TRBD2 (5 bases). In germline, CDR1 is SQVTM, CDR2 ANQGSEA. The CDR3 consists of 13 residues. V lost 7 bases and J lost 1, with 8 bases in between. CDR3 nucleotides: TGCAGCGCCCGCGGGTCTGGGGCCAACGTCCTGACTTTC. Translation gives CSARGSGANVLTF.

V and J are TRBV6-6 and TRBJ1-4; D is undetermined. V was cut by 7 bases and J by 0 bases, with 9 bases left in between. The CDR3 extends over 14 amino acids. Germline V gene lookup returns CDR1 MNHNY and CDR2 SVGAGI (reference sequence). This CDR3 is CASKPTSTNEKLFF. The CDR3 nucleotides read TGTGCCAGCAAGCCGACATCAACTAATGAAAAACTGTTTTTT.

The J gene is TRBJ1-3, the V gene TRBV7-2; 9 bases are shared with TRBD1. CDR3 size: 15 residues. Per germline, CDR1 SGHTA and CDR2 FQGNSA. After removal of 3 bases from V and 8 bases from J, the junction contained 8 bases not matched to a gene. The CDR3 coding sequence is TGTGCCAGCAGCTTTCCGGGACAGGGAGCCCACACCATATATTTT. Translating it yields CASSFPGQGAHTIYF.

This sequence joins TRBV19 and TRBJ2-1; D not certain. The V end was cut by 1 base, the J end by 8 bases, with 9 bases between. This CDR3 comprises 13 residues. The germline V gene encodes CDR1 LNHDA and CDR2 SQIVND (reference sequence). The CDR3 spells CASSIARVDEQFF. The CDR3 bases are TGTGCCAGTAGTATAGCCCGGGTCGATGAGCAGTTCTTC.

V usage is TRBV2 and J usage is TRBJ2-6; 8 bases align to TRBD2. This CDR3 is built from 20 residues. V trimming: 4 bases; J trimming: 2 bases; junction bases outside the gene matches: 16. Germline assignment: CDR1 SNHLY and CDR2 FYNNEI. The CDR3 DNA follows: TGTGCCAGCAGTGGGCCCGGACTAGCAATATCCCTGGCTGGGGCCAACGTCCTGACTTTC. This encodes CASSGPGLAISLAGANVLTF.

The chain has TRBV30 and TRBJ1-6, with D unresolved. V was pared by 6 bases and J by 0 bases, with 15 bases between. The CDR3 extends over 16 amino acids. Germline lookup yields CDR1 GTSNPN and CDR2 SVGIG (reference sequence). This chain's CDR3 is CACLYGGSSYNSPLHF. CDR3 nucleotide sequence: TGTGCCTGCCTCTACGGAGGGAGCTCCTATAATTCACCCCTCCACTTT.

The chain combines TRBV7-9 with TRBJ1-2; D may be TRBD1 (5 bases). The ends were cut back, 2 bases at V and 2 bases at J, with 9 bases in the middle. Per the germline V gene, CDR1 is SEHNR and CDR2 is FQNEAQ (reference sequence). The length of the CDR3 is 14 residues. Here the CDR3 reads CASSLLGQNYGYTF. CDR3 bases: TGTGCCAGCAGCTTATTGGGGCAGAACTATGGCTACACCTTC.

The V call is TRBV12-2, the J call TRBJ1-2; no check of the table's D call, TRBD1, against the DNA was made. TRBV12-2 has pseudogene status. The CDR3 loop spans 13 amino acids. Here the CDR3 reads CASLLYAGDGYTF. The CDR3 nucleotides read TGTGCAAGTCTCCTTTACGCAGGGGACGGCTACACCTTC.

This clone turned up a few times. The rearrangement uses TRBV11-1 and TRBJ2-2; D might be TRBD1 (5 bases). Germline CDR1 SGHAT, CDR2 FQDESV (reference sequence). Trimming left V 2 bases short and J 7 bases short, with 14 bases between. The CDR3 runs 15 residues. The CDR3 loop is CASSLQGAHHGELFF. In DNA form, the CDR3 reads TGTGCCAGCAGCTTACAGGGCGCGCATCACGGGGAGCTGTTTTTT.

The V call is TRBV7-6, the J call TRBJ2-6, with D perhaps TRBD2 (5 bases). The CDR3 extends over 17 amino acids. Per the germline V gene, CDR1 is SGHVS and CDR2 is FNYEAQ. Trimming took off 5 bases at V and 0 bases at J, with 14 bases between the two ends. The DNA of the CDR3 is TGTGCCAGCAGCCCGATCCCCGGGATCTCTGGGGCCAACGTCCTGACTTTC. Translation gives CASSPIPGISGANVLTF.

About this clone: A junction end diverges from the germline sequence, so it may reflect a read error. The V call is TRBV10-1, the J call TRBJ2-2; 11 nucleotides agree with TRBD1. Germline V gives CDR1 WNHNN, CDR2 SYGVQD (reference sequence). The CDR3 consists of 17 residues. CDR3 coding DNA: TGCGCCAGCAGAGCCGGGACAGGGGGTAGGAACGCCGGGGAGCTGTTTTTT. Its translation: CASRAGTGGRNAGELFF.

The chain combines TRBV7-2 with TRBJ2-7; TRBD2 aligns across 10 bases. J gave up 3 bases and V 8 bases, and 7 bases lay outside the gene matches. The CDR3 contains 14 residues. The germline gives CDR1 SGHTA, CDR2 FQGNSA. The CDR3 sequence is CASRASGGYYEQYF. CDR3 in DNA: TGTGCCAGCCGAGCTAGCGGGGGATACTACGAGCAGTACTTC.

This clone has just a few counts. The CDR3 region has the DNA TGCGCCAGCAGCGGCCGGGACAGGGCCTACGGGGAGCTGTTTTTT. Amino acids: CASSGRDRAYGELFF. This chain uses TRBV4-1 with TRBJ2-2; 9 bases align to TRBD1. Germline loops: CDR1 MGHRA, CDR2 YSYEKL. The CDR3 totals 15 residues. With 5 bases clipped from V and 7 bases from J, the junction kept 8 bases outside the gene matches.

The chain carries TRBV11-3 and TRBJ2-1; D might be TRBD2 (5 bases). The CDR3 has 12 amino acids. The V end was cut by 5 bases, the J end by 10 bases, with 12 bases between. Germline CDR1 is SGHNT and CDR2 is YENEEA. CDR3 sequence reads: CASSGSSREQFF. The CDR3 DNA sequence: TGTGCCAGCAGCGGGAGTTCCAGGGAGCAGTTCTTC.

With regard to this clone: At one end the junction does not follow the germline gene, possibly because of a read error. The chain uses TRBV2 and TRBJ2-7; 7 bases agree with TRBD2. The CDR3 loop spans 18 amino acids. Germline CDR1 reads SNHLY; CDR2 reads FYNNEI. The CDR3 DNA follows: TGTGCCAGCAGGGAAGGCATGGGAGGGGTATTTCGAGGCGACGAGCAGTACTTC. Translated: CASREGMGGVFRGDEQYF.

This chain joins TRBV29-1 and TRBJ2-6, with D perhaps matching TRBD2 (5 bases). V was cut by 6 bases and J by 0 bases, with 21 bases left in between. This CDR3 is 18 amino acids long. Looked up from germline, CDR1 is SQVTM and CDR2 is ANQGSEA. The chain's CDR3 is CSVIGMSGLSSGANVLTF. Here the CDR3 DNA reads TGCAGCGTCATAGGTATGAGCGGCCTAAGCTCTGGGGCCAACGTCCTGACTTTC. Using reference TRBV29-1 and TRBJ2-6 for the parts outside the CDR3, the full variable domain is SAVISQKPSRDICQRGTSLTIQCQVDSQVTMMFWYRQQPGQSLTLIATANQGSEATYESGFVIDKFPISRPNLTFSTLTVSNMSPEDSSIYLCSVIGMSGLSSGANVLTFGAGSRLTVL.

This clone has just a few counts. The CDR3 region has the DNA TGTGCCAGTAGTGGGTTAGCGGGGTACATCGGGGAGCAGTTCTTC. Translating gives CASSGLAGYIGEQFF. V usage is TRBV19 and J usage is TRBJ2-1; 8 bases are a match to TRBD2. V dropped 5 bases and J dropped 10; count of bases not matched to a gene: 13. This CDR3 is 15 amino acids long. CDR1 LNHDA and CDR2 SQIVND come from the germline V gene (reference sequence).

The CDR3 loop reads CASSLEAGVTSYEQYF. CDR3 in DNA: TGTGCCAGCAGCTTAGAAGCGGGAGTTACTTCCTACGAGCAGTACTTC. The chain employs TRBV7-2 and TRBJ2-7, with TRBD2 matching over 8 bases. CDR3 length: 16 residues. Trimming at V came to 1 base and at J to 1 base, leaving 6 bases not matched to a gene. Germline-derived CDR1 and CDR2 are SGHTA and FQGNSA.

The chain couples TRBV7-2 to TRBJ2-7; 8 bases map to TRBD1. Germline V CDR1 and CDR2: SGHTA, FQGNSA. The CDR3 loop spans 14 amino acids. Trimming cost V 3 bases and J 7 bases; bases outside gene matches: 8. Written as DNA, the CDR3 is TGTGCCAGCAGCTTCGGACAGGGTGGGAGTGAGCAGTACTTC. Encoded protein: CASSFGQGGSEQYF.

A few counts support this clone. The chain links TRBV6-5 to TRBJ2-1, with TRBD2 identical over 7 bases. Unmatched junction bases numbered 5, after V lost 1 base and J lost 5 bases. Germline loops: CDR1 MNHEY, CDR2 SVGAGI. This CDR3 comprises 15 residues. The CDR3 region is CASSYYQRGDNEQFF. DNA of the CDR3: TGTGCCAGCAGTTACTACCAGCGGGGTGACAATGAGCAGTTCTTC.

J is TRBJ2-7 and V is TRBV19, with TRBD1 matching over 9 bases. The V segment lost 3 bases and the J segment 5 bases; nucleotides outside the gene matches: 8. Germline loops: CDR1 LNHDA, CDR2 SQIVND (reference sequence). There are 15 residues in the CDR3. CDR3 DNA: TGTGCCAGTAGTATCCGGGACAGGGTAGGAGACGAGCAGTACTTC. Its protein is CASSIRDRVGDEQYF.

In regard to this clone: The same CDR3 is also encoded by other DNA sequences in this sample. This chain connects TRBV5-1 to TRBJ2-7; 7 bases match TRBD2. The CDR3 is made up of 13 amino acids. Germline assignment: CDR1 SGHRS and CDR2 YFSETQ. Trimming at V came to 2 bases and at J to 3 bases, leaving 2 bases not matched to a gene. The CDR3 reads CASSLAGNYEQYF. For the CDR3, the DNA is TGCGCCAGCAGCTTAGCGGGAAACTACGAGCAGTACTTC. Together with reference TRBV5-1 and TRBJ2-7, the CDR3 gives the full variable domain: KAGVTQTPRYLIKTRGQQVTLSCSPISGHRSVSWYQQTPGQGLQFLFEYFSETQRNKGNFPGRFSGRQFSNSRSEMNVSTLELGDSALYLCASSLAGNYEQYFGPGTRLTVT.

The chain uses TRBV7-3 and TRBJ2-1; 8 bases line up with TRBD2. Unmatched junction bases numbered 14, after V lost 5 bases and J lost 8 bases. Germline assignment: CDR1 SGHTA and CDR2 FQGTGA. The CDR3 has 16 amino acids. Written as DNA, the CDR3 is TGTGCCAGCAGCCCCGGGGGGGCGGGAGACGGGTATGAGCAGTTCTTC. This encodes CASSPGGAGDGYEQFF.

V and J are TRBV5-1 and TRBJ1-5; 9 bases match TRBD1. The V gene end was trimmed by 0 bases and the J gene end by 4 bases; junction bases not matched to a gene: 5. The CDR3 runs to 16 residues. Looked up from germline, CDR1 is SGHRS and CDR2 is YFSETQ. The CDR3 nucleotides read TGCGCCAGCAGCTTGGGGGACAGGGTTGGGAATCAGCCCCAGCATTTT. It codes for CASSLGDRVGNQPQHF.

This rearrangement joins TRBV5-1 to TRBJ2-2; D possibly corresponds to TRBD1 (6 bases). The V gene lost 1 base and the J gene lost 5 bases, with 15 bases spanning the gap. CDR3 length: 16 residues. Per the germline V gene, CDR1 is SGHRS and CDR2 is YFSETQ. CDR3: CASSLYLNQGTGELFF. The CDR3 DNA reads TGCGCCAGCAGCTTGTACTTGAATCAGGGGACCGGGGAGCTGTTTTTT.

The V and J genes are TRBV19 and TRBJ1-1; D is uncertain. Trimming took 5 bases from V and 4 from J, leaving 11 bases between them. In germline, CDR1 is LNHDA, CDR2 SQIVND (reference sequence). The length of the CDR3 is 13 residues. The CDR3 DNA follows: TGTGCCAGTAGTGAGAGAGCGGGCACTGAAGCTTTCTTT. Translated, it gives CASSERAGTEAFF.

The V call is TRBV19, the J call TRBJ2-7; TRBD2 matches at 10 bases. Germline trimming cut 5 bases from V and 2 bases from J; bases unmatched to any gene: 9. The CDR3 loop spans 16 amino acids. Per germline, CDR1 LNHDA and CDR2 SQIVND (reference sequence). The CDR3 protein is CASSLKREGRPYEQYF. The CDR3 DNA sequence: TGTGCCAGTAGTTTAAAGCGGGAGGGCCGACCCTACGAGCAGTACTTC. The full variable domain, rest sourced from reference TRBV19 and TRBJ2-7, is DGGITQSPKYLFRKEGQNVTLSCEQNLNHDAMYWYRQDPGQGLRLIYYSQIVNDFQKGDIAEGYSVSREKKESFPLTVTSAQKNPTAFYLCASSLKREGRPYEQYFGPGTRLTVT.

This clone was counted only a few times. J is TRBJ1-4 and V is TRBV2; the match to TRBD1 covers 7 bases. V was pared by 9 bases and J by 3 bases, with 7 bases of the junction left unmatched. The CDR3 totals 14 residues. Per the germline V gene, CDR1 is SNHLY and CDR2 is FYNNEI. CDR3 region: CASTSGTANEKLFF. CDR3 nucleotides: TGTGCCAGTACTTCCGGGACAGCTAATGAAAAACTGTTTTTT.

Details on this clone: The sample contains more than one DNA sequence encoding this CDR3. V usage is TRBV24-1 and J usage is TRBJ2-1; 7 bases line up with TRBD2. Trimming removed 3 bases from V and 3 bases from J; junction bases left unmatched: 7. Germline V gene lookup returns CDR1 KGHDR and CDR2 SFDVKD. This CDR3 is built from 16 residues. The CDR3 DNA reads as TGTGCCACCAGTGATCCTGCGGGCGGGGGCTACAATGAGCAGTTCTTC. Encoded protein: CATSDPAGGGYNEQFF.

The J gene is TRBJ2-7, the V gene TRBV6-5; TRBD1 aligns across 10 bases. The length of the CDR3 is 14 residues. Trimming cost V 5 bases and J 3 bases; bases outside gene matches: 4. Germline assignment: CDR1 MNHEY and CDR2 SVGAGI. The CDR3 reads CASSRRTGGYEQYF. In DNA form, the CDR3 reads TGTGCCAGCAGTCGGCGGACAGGGGGCTACGAGCAGTACTTC.

The gene calls are TRBV6-5 and TRBJ1-5; 8 nucleotides agree with TRBD1. The CDR3 is 16 residues long. V was pared by 2 bases and J by 4 bases, with 7 bases of the junction left unmatched. Germline V gives CDR1 MNHEY, CDR2 SVGAGI. The CDR3 DNA reads as TGTGCCAGCAGTTACACGTGGACAGGGCTTAATCAGCCCCAGCATTTT. Residues: CASSYTWTGLNQPQHF.

CDR3 amino acids: CASSPSGQGARETQYF. As DNA, the CDR3 is TGTGCCAGCAGTCCCTCGGGACAGGGGGCTCGAGAGACCCAGTACTTC. This sequence joins TRBV27 and TRBJ2-5; 12 bases fit TRBD1. Germline CDR1 and CDR2: MNHEY and SMNVEV (reference sequence). The V gene end was trimmed by 5 bases and the J gene end by 4 bases; junction bases not matched to a gene: 8. The CDR3 contains 16 residues.